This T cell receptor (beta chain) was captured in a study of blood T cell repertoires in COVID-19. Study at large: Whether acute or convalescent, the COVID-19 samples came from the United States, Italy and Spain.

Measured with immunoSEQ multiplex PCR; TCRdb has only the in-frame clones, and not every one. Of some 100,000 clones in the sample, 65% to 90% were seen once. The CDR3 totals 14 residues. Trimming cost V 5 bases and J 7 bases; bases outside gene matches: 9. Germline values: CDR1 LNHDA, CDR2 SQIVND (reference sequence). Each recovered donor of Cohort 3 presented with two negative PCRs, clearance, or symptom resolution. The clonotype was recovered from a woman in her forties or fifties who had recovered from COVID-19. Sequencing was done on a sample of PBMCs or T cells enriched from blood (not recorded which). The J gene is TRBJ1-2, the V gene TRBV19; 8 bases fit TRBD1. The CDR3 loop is CASSPDRGFGGYTF. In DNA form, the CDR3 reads TGTGCCAGTAGTCCCGACAGGGGATTCGGTGGCTACACCTTC.